The 5 T cell receptor beta chains reported below all come from one sample, sequenced in a study of cytomegalovirus exposure and HLA in healthy donors. With 60 Vbeta and 13 Jbeta primers, the PCR was carried out. The protocol was immunoSEQ multiplex PCR, while the TCRdb copy is restricted to in-frame clones and leaves out a portion. The sample carries around 86,000 clones, around 8% recorded once. Sequenced sample: PBMCs. All receptors derive from a man aged 45-65 years in good health and CMV-seronegative.

This clone turned up a few times. This sequence joins TRBV7-9 and TRBJ1-6; no clear D gene. CDR3 length: 16 residues. V was cut by 4 bases and J by 9 bases, with 19 bases left in between. Germline V gene data show CDR1 as SEHNR and CDR2 as FQNEAQ (reference sequence). For the CDR3, the DNA is TGTGCCAGCAGCTCTTCCCGACTCCGAGAGGGTTCACCCCTCCACTTT. Amino acid sequence: CASSSSRLREGSPLHF.

There are a few counts of this clone. The CDR3 here is CASSLGTSESYEQYF. The CDR3 coding sequence is TGTGCCAGCAGCTTAGGGACTAGCGAGTCCTACGAGCAGTACTTC. The J gene is TRBJ2-7, the V gene TRBV5-4; 10 bases fit TRBD2. The trim removed 2 bases at V and 1 base at J, leaving 3 bases unmatched. The CDR3 is 15 amino acids. Germline V gene lookup returns CDR1 SGHNT and CDR2 YYREEE (reference sequence).

A few counts support this clone. The gene calls are TRBV5-4 and TRBJ2-3; D possibly corresponds to TRBD2 (6 bases). The CDR3 loop spans 14 amino acids. Trimming removed 7 bases at V and 3 bases at J, with 15 bases between. Germline V gene data show CDR1 as SGHNT and CDR2 as YYREEE (reference sequence). CDR3 residues: CASSRGGTTDTQYF. In DNA, the CDR3 is TGTGCCAGCTCCCGTGGAGGGACTACAGATACGCAGTATTTT.

The chain employs TRBV28 and TRBJ1-5; D is unclear. Germline V gene data show CDR1 as MDHEN and CDR2 as SYDVKM. V was cut by 2 bases and J by 3 bases, with 11 bases left in between. This CDR3 is 15 amino acids long. CDR3 sequence (DNA): TGTGCCAGCAGTTTAAACACAGCTATCAATCAGCCCCAGCATTTT. This encodes CASSLNTAINQPQHF.

V usage is TRBV27 and J usage is TRBJ2-1, with D possibly TRBD2 on 5 matching bases. CDR1 is MNHEY, CDR2 SMNVEV, per germline (reference sequence). V was cut by 2 bases and J by 9 bases, with 20 bases left in between. The length of the CDR3 is 16 residues. The DNA for the CDR3 is TGTGCCAGCAGTTTACTTGGATTTGGGAGAATTATTGAGCAGTTCTTC. Translating gives CASSLLGFGRIIEQFF.